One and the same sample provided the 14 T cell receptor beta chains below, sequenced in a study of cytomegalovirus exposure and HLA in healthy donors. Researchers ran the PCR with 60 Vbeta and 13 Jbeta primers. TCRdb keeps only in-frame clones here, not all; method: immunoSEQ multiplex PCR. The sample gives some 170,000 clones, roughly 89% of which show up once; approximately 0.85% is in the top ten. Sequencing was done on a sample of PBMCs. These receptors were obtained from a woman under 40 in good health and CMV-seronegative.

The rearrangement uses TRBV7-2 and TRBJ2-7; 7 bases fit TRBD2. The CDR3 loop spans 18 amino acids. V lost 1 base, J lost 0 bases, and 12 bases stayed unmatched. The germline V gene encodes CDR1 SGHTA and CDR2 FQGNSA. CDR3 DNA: TGTGCCAGCAGCTTAGTGGGGGGGAGCAGGGCTTCCTCCTACGAGCAGTACTTC. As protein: CASSLVGGSRASSYEQYF. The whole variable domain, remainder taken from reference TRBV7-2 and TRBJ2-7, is GAGVSQSPSNKVTEKGKDVELRCDPISGHTALYWYRQSLGQGLEFLIYFQGNSAPDKSGLPSDRFSAERTGGSVSTLTIQRTQQEDSAVYLCASSLVGGSRASSYEQYFGPGTRLTVT.

DNA of the CDR3: TGTGCCAGCAGTTCCACGGCAGGAAGGGGGCTAACCCTCCACTTT. It yields the protein CASSSTAGRGLTLHF. The V gene is TRBV6-5, the J gene TRBJ1-6, with 7 bases that match TRBD1. CDR1 and CDR2 (germline): MNHEY, SVGAGI. Unmatched junction bases numbered 14, after V lost 4 bases and J lost 14 bases. The length of the CDR3 is 15 residues.

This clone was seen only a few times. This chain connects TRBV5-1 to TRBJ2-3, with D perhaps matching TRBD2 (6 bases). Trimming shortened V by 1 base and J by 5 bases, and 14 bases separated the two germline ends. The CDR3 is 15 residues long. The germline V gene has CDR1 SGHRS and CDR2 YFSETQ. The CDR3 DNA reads TGCGCCAGCAGCTTGAACGGGGGAAAGGTAGATACGCAGTATTTT. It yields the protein CASSLNGGKVDTQYF.

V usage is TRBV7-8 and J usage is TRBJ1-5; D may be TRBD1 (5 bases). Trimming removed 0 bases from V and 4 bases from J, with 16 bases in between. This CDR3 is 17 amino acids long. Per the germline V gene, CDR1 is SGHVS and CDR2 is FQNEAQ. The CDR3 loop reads CASSLAWNGATNQPQHF. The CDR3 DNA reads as TGTGCCAGCAGCTTAGCCTGGAATGGGGCAACAAATCAGCCCCAGCATTTT.

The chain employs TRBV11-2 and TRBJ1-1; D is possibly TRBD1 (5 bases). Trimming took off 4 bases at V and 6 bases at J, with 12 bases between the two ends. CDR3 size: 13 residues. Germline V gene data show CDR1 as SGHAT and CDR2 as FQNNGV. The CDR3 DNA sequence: TGTGCCAGCAGCTCCCAGGGTCTGGCTGAAGCTTTCTTT. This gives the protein CASSSQGLAEAFF.

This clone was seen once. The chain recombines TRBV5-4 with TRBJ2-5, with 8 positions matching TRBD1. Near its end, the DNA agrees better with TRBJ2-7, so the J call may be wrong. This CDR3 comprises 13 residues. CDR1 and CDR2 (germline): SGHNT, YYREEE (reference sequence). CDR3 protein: CASSPGTGPEQYF. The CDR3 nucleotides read TGTGCCAGCAGCCCCGGGACAGGTCCCGAGCAGTACTTC.

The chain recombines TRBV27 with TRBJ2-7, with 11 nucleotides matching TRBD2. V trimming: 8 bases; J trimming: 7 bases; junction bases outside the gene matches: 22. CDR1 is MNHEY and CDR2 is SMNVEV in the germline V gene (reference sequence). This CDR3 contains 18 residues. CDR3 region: CASGGQHNLAGGPEEQYF. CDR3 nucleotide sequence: TGTGCCAGCGGAGGACAGCACAACTTAGCGGGAGGGCCTGAAGAGCAGTACTTC.

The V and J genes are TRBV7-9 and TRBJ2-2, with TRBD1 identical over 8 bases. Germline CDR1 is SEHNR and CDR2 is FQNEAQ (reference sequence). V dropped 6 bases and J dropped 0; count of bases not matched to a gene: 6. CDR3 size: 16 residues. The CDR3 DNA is TGTGCCAGCAGACCTGGGACAGGCGCGAACACCGGGGAGCTGTTTTTT. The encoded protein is CASRPGTGANTGELFF. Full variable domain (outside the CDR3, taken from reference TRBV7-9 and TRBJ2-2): DTGVSQNPRHKITKRGQNVTFRCDPISEHNRLYWYRQTLGQGPEFLTYFQNEAQLEKSRLLSDRFSAERPKGSFSTLEIQRTEQGDSAMYLCASRPGTGANTGELFFGEGSRLTVL.

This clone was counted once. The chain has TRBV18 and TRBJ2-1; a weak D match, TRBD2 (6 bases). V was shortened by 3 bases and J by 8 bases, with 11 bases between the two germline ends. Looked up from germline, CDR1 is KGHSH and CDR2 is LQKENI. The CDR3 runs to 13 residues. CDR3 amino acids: CASSPGRRDEQFF. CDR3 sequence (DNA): TGTGCCAGCTCACCCGGACGGAGGGATGAGCAGTTCTTC.

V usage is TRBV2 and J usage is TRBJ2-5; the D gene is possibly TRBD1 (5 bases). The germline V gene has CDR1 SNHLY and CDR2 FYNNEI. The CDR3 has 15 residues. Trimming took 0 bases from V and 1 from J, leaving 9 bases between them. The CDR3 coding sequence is TGTGCCAGCAGTGAAGCATCGACAGTCCAAGAGACCCAGTACTTC. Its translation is CASSEASTVQETQYF.

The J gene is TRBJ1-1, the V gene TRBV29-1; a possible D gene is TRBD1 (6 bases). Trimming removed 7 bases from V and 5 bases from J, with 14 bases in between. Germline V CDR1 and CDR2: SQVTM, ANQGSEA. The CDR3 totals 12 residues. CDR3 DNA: TGCAGCGGCGGGGGGGGCGGGACTGAAGCTTTCTTT. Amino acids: CSGGGGGTEAFF.

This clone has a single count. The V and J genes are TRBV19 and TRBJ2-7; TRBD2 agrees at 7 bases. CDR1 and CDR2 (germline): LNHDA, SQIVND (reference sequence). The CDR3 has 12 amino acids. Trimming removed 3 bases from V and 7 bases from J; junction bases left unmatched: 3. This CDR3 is CASSIRGSEQYF. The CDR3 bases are TGTGCCAGTAGTATCCGCGGGAGTGAGCAGTACTTC.

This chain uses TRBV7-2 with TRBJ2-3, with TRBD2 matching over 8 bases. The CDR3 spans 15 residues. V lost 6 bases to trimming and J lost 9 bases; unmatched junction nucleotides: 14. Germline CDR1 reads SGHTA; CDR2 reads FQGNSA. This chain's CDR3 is CASSLQSIAGQTQYF. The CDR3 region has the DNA TGTGCCAGCAGTCTTCAGTCTATAGCGGGGCAGACGCAGTATTTT.

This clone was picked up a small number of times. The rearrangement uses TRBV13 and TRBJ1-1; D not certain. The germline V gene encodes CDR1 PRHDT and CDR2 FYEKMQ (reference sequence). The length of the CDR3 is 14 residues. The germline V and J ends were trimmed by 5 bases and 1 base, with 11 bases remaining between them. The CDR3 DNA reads TGTGCCAGCAGCGAAGGAGAGGGGAACACTGAAGCTTTCTTT. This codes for CASSEGEGNTEAFF. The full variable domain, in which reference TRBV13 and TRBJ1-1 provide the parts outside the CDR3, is AAGVIQSPRHLIKEKRETATLKCYPIPRHDTVYWYQQGPGQDPQFLISFYEKMQSDKGSIPDRFSAQQFSDYHSELNMSSLELGDSALYFCASSEGEGNTEAFFGQGTRLTVV.